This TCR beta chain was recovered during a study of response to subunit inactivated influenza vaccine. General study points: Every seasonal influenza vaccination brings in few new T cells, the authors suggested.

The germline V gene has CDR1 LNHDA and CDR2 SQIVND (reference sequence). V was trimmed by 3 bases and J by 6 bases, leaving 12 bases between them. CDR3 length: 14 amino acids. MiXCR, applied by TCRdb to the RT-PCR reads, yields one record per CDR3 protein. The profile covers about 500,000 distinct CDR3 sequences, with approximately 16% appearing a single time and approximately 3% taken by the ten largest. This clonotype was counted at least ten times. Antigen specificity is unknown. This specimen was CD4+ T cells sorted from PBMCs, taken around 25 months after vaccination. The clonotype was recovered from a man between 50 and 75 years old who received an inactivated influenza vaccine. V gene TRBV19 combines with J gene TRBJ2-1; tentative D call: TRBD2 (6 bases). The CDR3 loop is CASSIQGGTNEQFF. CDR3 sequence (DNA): TGTGCCAGTAGTATTCAGGGAGGCACCAATGAGCAGTTCTTC.